This TCR beta chain was identified in a study of T cells in Graves' hyperthyroidism and ophthalmopathy. The wider study: The blood sample was taken at first diagnosis, before treatment began.

RNA transcripts yielded amplified TCR beta CDR3 regions. A first-round RT-PCR of the TCR CDR3 used the HTBI primer set. TCRdb itself ran the multiplex PCR reads through MiXCR, one entry per CDR3 protein. The sample has about 400,000 distinct CDR3 sequences, 25% seen once; the top ten hold 73%. With 2 bases clipped from V and 2 bases from J, the junction kept 13 bases outside the gene matches. Germline values: CDR1 SGHKS, CDR2 YYEKEE (reference sequence). The CDR3 length is 17 residues. This clonotype was seen a few times. No antigen is known for it. Patients aged 18 to 65 had newly diagnosed hyperthyroidism that had lasted under 2 months. Study results and caveats: Median prediction lead before ophthalmopathy onset was about 6.3 months with the model. Most thyroid clonotypes expanded above 0.001 were also detected in blood.

The specimen sequenced was blood. The V and J genes are TRBV5-5 and TRBJ2-7; 7 nucleotides agree with TRBD1. The receptor comes from a man aged 45 to 65 with Graves' hyperthyroidism. The CDR3 here is CASSFGDREHLTYEQYF. CDR3 sequence (DNA): TGTGCCAGCAGCTTTGGTGACAGGGAACACTTGACCTACGAGCAGTACTTC.